Listed below are T cell receptor beta chains from one sample, sequenced in a study of cytomegalovirus exposure and HLA in healthy donors. Here immunoSEQ multiplex PCR was the method, and the copy in TCRdb shows in-frame clones only, minus some. The repertoire holds more than 95,000 clones, with around 64% as singletons. The sample consisted of PBMCs. The receptor source for this set is a man aged 60 to 75 in good health and CMV-seronegative. CDR3s include the opening cysteine and the closing phenylalanine or tryptophan. The order of the fields is CDR3 length, clone size, V gene, CDR3 protein. Rows give clone size only sometimes, using once, few, many, or a class for an expanded clone.

cdr3_length: 15
clone_size: NA
v_call: TRBV25-1
cdr3_aa: CASSEGGTGVYEQYF

cdr3_length: 15
clone_size: NA
v_call: TRBV29-1
cdr3_aa: CSVPLTGIRPDTQYF

cdr3_length: 15
clone_size: NA
v_call: TRBV2
cdr3_aa: CASSKTRDSNYGYTF

cdr3_length: 17
clone_size: NA
v_call: TRBV4-2
cdr3_aa: CASSQVGTSGSAYEQYF

cdr3_length: 15
clone_size: NA
v_call: TRBV6-6
cdr3_aa: CASNTPTSGHNEQFF

cdr3_length: 16
clone_size: NA
v_call: TRBV7-9
cdr3_aa: CASSESGGSAYNEQFF

cdr3_length: 14
clone_size: once
v_call: TRBV5-4
cdr3_aa: CASNPPGHSYGYTF

cdr3_length: 11
clone_size: NA
v_call: TRBV6-1
cdr3_aa: CASQNYYEQYF

cdr3_length: 14
clone_size: NA
v_call: TRBV29-1
cdr3_aa: CSVGVGLLTDTQYF

cdr3_length: 18
clone_size: NA
v_call: TRBV7-9
cdr3_aa: CASSLGGQENQLDQPQHF

cdr3_length: 15
clone_size: NA
v_call: TRBV7-3
cdr3_aa: CASSLRGGGAYEQYF